The rows below give T cell receptor beta chains drawn from one sample of a study of T-cell reconstitution after alpha-beta-depleted transplantation in children. From the PCR reads, TCRdb called clonotypes with MiXCR, one entry per CDR3 protein. Among about 98,000 distinct CDR3 sequences listed, roughly 7.6% were seen once. This material consisted of PBMCs, taken before TCRalphabeta/CD19-depleted stem cell transplant. The receptors come from a boy aged 2 to 10 with acute lymphoblastic leukemia, due to receive a stem cell transplant. Each CDR3 is given with its conserved first and last residue. The order of the fields is D gene, V gene, J gene, clone size, CDR3 DNA, CDR3 protein. A D gene is named only where the DNA matches it firmly. Clone size is given for some rows only: seen once, a few or many times, or a class if the clone is expanded.

TRBD2	TRBV11-2	TRBJ2-1	-	TGTGCCAGCAGCTCCCAACTAGCGGGGGGGGCTAATGAGCAGTTCTTC	CASSSQLAGGANEQFF
-	TRBV6-2/TRBV6-3	TRBJ2-4	many	TGTGCCAGCAGTTACTCACAGGAAGGGGACATTCAGTACTTC	CASSYSQEGDIQYF
-	TRBV5-5	TRBJ1-2	-	TGTGCCAGCAGCTTTGGCGACGACTATGGCTACACCTTC	CASSFGDDYGYTF
TRBD1	TRBV18	TRBJ2-7	few	TGTGCCAGCTCACCAGAACGGGACAGGACCTACGAGCAGTACTTC	CASSPERDRTYEQYF
-	TRBV5-4	TRBJ2-7	-	TGTGCCAGCAGCTTGGGCGAAAGCTCTCTCTACGAGCAGTACTTC	CASSLGESSLYEQYF
TRBD1	TRBV10-3	TRBJ1-1	many	TGTGCCATCAGGGACAGGGATATCGAAGCTTTCTTT	CAIRDRDIEAFF
-	TRBV4-1	TRBJ1-2	-	TGCGCCAGCAGCCCGGATAAAAGGATTAACTATGGCTACACCTTC	CASSPDKRINYGYTF
TRBD1	TRBV3-1	TRBJ2-7	-	TGTGCCAGCAGCCTCAGACAGGGAACCTACGAGCAGTACTTC	CASSLRQGTYEQYF
TRBD2	TRBV20-1	TRBJ2-7	-	TGCAGTGCTTCGGGACTAGCGGGGACTCCTCCCTACGAGCAGTACTTC	CSASGLAGTPPYEQYF
-	TRBV12-3/TRBV12-4	TRBJ2-1	many	TGTGCCAGCAGTTTAGTAGGGACTGTACTCTCCTACAATGAGCAGTTCTTC	CASSLVGTVLSYNEQFF
-	TRBV20-1	TRBJ2-5	-	TGCAGTGCTGACCTAAGGGGCAGGGGAAACCAAGAGACCCAGTACTTC	CSADLRGRGNQETQYF
-	TRBV7-6	TRBJ2-2	few	TGTGCCAGCAGCTGGGCCTCTGAGGTTGACACCGGGGAGCTGTTTTTT	CASSWASEVDTGELFF
TRBD1	TRBV5-1	TRBJ1-2	many	TGCGCCAGCAGCTTGGAACAGGGGGCCTATGGCTACACCTTC	CASSLEQGAYGYTF
-	TRBV19	TRBJ1-5	-	TGTGCCAGCACAGGGTACAATCAGCCCCAGCATTTT	CASTGYNQPQHF
TRBD2	TRBV20-1	TRBJ2-5	few	TGCAGTGCCCCGGGACTAGCGGGGGCGCCTCAAGAGACCCAGTACTTC	CSAPGLAGAPQETQYF
TRBD2	TRBV7-2	TRBJ2-7	many	TGTGCCAGCAGCTTCCCGGGACTAGCGGGGAACTCCTACGAGCAGTACTTC	CASSFPGLAGNSYEQYF
-	TRBV20-1	TRBJ2-6	-	TGCAGTGCTATCGATCCTGAAGGGTGGTCCACCTCTGGGGCCAACGTCCTGACTTTC	CSAIDPEGWSTSGANVLTF
TRBD1	TRBV28	TRBJ2-1	many	TGTGCCAGCAAAACGCAGGGGGCCTACAATGAGCAGTTCTTC	CASKTQGAYNEQFF
-	TRBV7-2	TRBJ2-5	many	TGTGCCAGCAGTCAAGATGGGGGGTTAACCTCCAGGAACCAGTACTTC	CASSQDGGLTSRNQYF
-	TRBV20-1	TRBJ2-3	few	TGCAGTGCTAGAGGGCACGGGGCGGTAGGAACAGATACGCAGTATTTT	CSARGHGAVGTDTQYF
TRBD2	TRBV2	TRBJ2-1	many	TGTGCCAGCAGCGCCGGGACTAGCGGGGAATTCTTC	CASSAGTSGEFF
-	TRBV3-1	TRBJ1-1	few	TGTGCCAGCAGCCAAAGAGGCGAAGCTTTCTTT	CASSQRGEAFF
TRBD1	TRBV6-1	TRBJ2-7	many	TGTGCCAGCAGTGAAGCCGGGACAGGGGGCCACGAGCAGTACTTC	CASSEAGTGGHEQYF
TRBD1	TRBV29-1	TRBJ2-7	-	TGCAGCGTTGGGGAACAGGGGAACGAGCAGTACTTC	CSVGEQGNEQYF
-	TRBV15	TRBJ2-3	many	TGTGCCACCAGCAGAGTTGGTAGCAGCACAGATACGCAGTATTTT	CATSRVGSSTDTQYF
TRBD1	TRBV12-3/TRBV12-4	TRBJ1-1	few	TGTGCCAGCAGTTTAGCCGGGACAGGGGAGGTTGAAGCTTTCTTT	CASSLAGTGEVEAFF
-	TRBV7-2	TRBJ2-7	-	TGTGCCAGCAGCCGACTAGACCCCTACGAGCAGTACTTC	CASSRLDPYEQYF
TRBD2	TRBV15	TRBJ2-3	-	TGTGCCACCAGCAGTCTAGCGGGAGGGAGCACAGATACGCAGTATTTT	CATSSLAGGSTDTQYF
TRBD2	TRBV10-2	TRBJ2-3	many	TGCGCCAGCAGTTTCGGACTAGTATCAGATACGCAGTATTTT	CASSFGLVSDTQYF
-	TRBV9	TRBJ2-1	many	TGTGCCAGCAGCGCGGGACCGGATGAGCAGTTCTTC	CASSAGPDEQFF
TRBD1	TRBV6-1	TRBJ2-1	-	TGTGCCAGCAGTGAAGAGGGACAGGGTTACGATGAGCAGTTCTTC	CASSEEGQGYDEQFF
TRBD1	TRBV18	TRBJ1-5	-	TGTGCCAGCTCACCGACAGGGTCTAGGGGCAATCAGCCCCAGCATTTT	CASSPTGSRGNQPQHF
TRBD2	TRBV9	TRBJ2-5	many	TGTGCCAGCAGCGTATTGGGGGGGGTCGAAGAGACCCAGTACTTC	CASSVLGGVEETQYF
-	TRBV20-1	TRBJ2-4	-	TGCAGTGCTAGAGATCGTGGGGGGGCCGGCATTCAGTACTTC	CSARDRGGAGIQYF
-	TRBV5-1	TRBJ1-1	few	TGCGCCAGCAGCTTGGAACACCAGAACACTGAAGCTTTCTTT	CASSLEHQNTEAFF
-	TRBV7-2	TRBJ1-2	few	TGTGCCAGCAGCTCCAGACGGCCGCTCGAGTATGGCTACACCTTC	CASSSRRPLEYGYTF
-	TRBV6-2/TRBV6-3	TRBJ2-3	many	TGTGCCAGCAGCCTGGGCGAGGTCGATACGCAGTATTTT	CASSLGEVDTQYF
TRBD1	TRBV7-2	TRBJ1-1	-	TGTGCCAGACTATTGGGACAGGCTTTTCGAAACACTGAAGCTTTCTTT	CARLLGQAFRNTEAFF
-	TRBV4-3	TRBJ2-3	once	TGCGCCAGCAGCCAGACCGCCACTAGGTCGGGCGCATATACGCAGTATTTT	CASSQTATRSGAYTQYF
-	TRBV11-1	TRBJ2-2	-	TGTGCCAGCAGCTTATATCAGGGCGCGAACACCGGGGAGCTGTTTTTT	CASSLYQGANTGELFF
TRBD1	TRBV7-2	TRBJ1-5	few	TGTGCCAGCAGGCAGACAGGGTACAATCAGCCCCAGCATTTT	CASRQTGYNQPQHF
-	TRBV7-2	TRBJ2-7	many	TGTGCCAGCAGCTGGAACAAGTACGAGCAGTACTTC	CASSWNKYEQYF
-	TRBV7-9	TRBJ2-1	many	TGTGCCAGCAGCTCCGAGGGATCCCCAATTCAGTTCTTC	CASSSEGSPIQFF
-	TRBV4-3	TRBJ2-5	few	TGCGCCAGCAGCCTGGATCGGGGGCCGTTAGAGACCCAGTACTTC	CASSLDRGPLETQYF
-	TRBV21-1	TRBJ1-1	-	TGTGCCAGCAGCAAAGGTGTGATACCGGGACAGGGGATCGGCGCCCCTGAAGCTTTCTTT	CASSKGVIPGQGIGAPEAFF
TRBD1	TRBV29-1	TRBJ1-3	many	TGCAGCGTTGGGGGTGGTCCAGGGGGCCCTTCCTCTGGAAACACCATATATTTT	CSVGGGPGGPSSGNTIYF
TRBD2	TRBV11-2	TRBJ2-7	few	TGTGCCAGCAGCTTAGCCCCCCAGCGGGGGGGTGAGCAGTACTTC	CASSLAPQRGGEQYF
-	TRBV11-2	TRBJ2-3	-	TGTGCCAGCAGCTTACGCGGGGCCCCTAGCACAGATACGCAGTATTTT	CASSLRGAPSTDTQYF
-	TRBV4-3	TRBJ2-1	-	TGCGCCAGCAGCCAAGATGAGAGCTCCTACAATGAGCAGTTCTTC	CASSQDESSYNEQFF
TRBD2	TRBV6-1	TRBJ2-3	-	TGTGCCGGCAGTGGTTCGGGGGGGCAGGCAGATACGCAGTATTTT	CAGSGSGGQADTQYF
-	TRBV5-1	TRBJ1-4	-	TGCGCCAGCAGCTTGGAAGGGACAAGTATATGGGAAAAACTGTTTTTT	CASSLEGTSIWEKLFF
TRBD1	TRBV4-1	TRBJ1-6	few	TGCGCCAGCAGCCAAGAGGCGCAGGGGGTTATTGGGCCCCTCCACTTT	CASSQEAQGVIGPLHF
TRBD1	TRBV7-2	TRBJ2-1	-	TGTGCCAGCAGCTTAATGACAGGGGACTACAATGAGCAGTTCTTC	CASSLMTGDYNEQFF
TRBD1	TRBV5-6	TRBJ2-3	many	TGTGCCAGCAGCTTGGGAATAGGGGGGGACAGGGGGCCAGATACGCAGTATTTT	CASSLGIGGDRGPDTQYF
TRBD2	TRBV9	TRBJ2-1	-	TGTGCCAGCAGCGTTGGGACTAGCGGCTACAATGAGCAGTTCTTC	CASSVGTSGYNEQFF
TRBD2	TRBV11-2	TRBJ2-3	many	TGTGCCAGCAGCTTCGAGCGGGGGGGGGCAGATACGCAGTATTTT	CASSFERGGADTQYF
-	TRBV6-1	TRBJ2-3	-	TGTGCCAGCAGTGCTTCCCCCGCCGGGGCAGATACGCAGTATTTT	CASSASPAGADTQYF
-	TRBV20-1	TRBJ2-1	many	TGCAGTGCCCAGTGGTTGACAAACCTGAACAATGAGCAGTTCTTC	CSAQWLTNLNNEQFF
-	TRBV4-1	TRBJ1-1	few	TGCGCCAGCAGCCAAGATAGGGGGTCCACTGAAGCTTTCTTT	CASSQDRGSTEAFF